This passage covers 20 T cell receptor beta chains from one sample sequenced in a study of blood T cell repertoires in COVID-19. Libraries were prepared by immunoSEQ multiplex PCR; TCRdb keeps only in-frame clonotypes and omits some of them. The sample consists of under 250,000 clones, 65% to 90% of them appearing once. The sample consisted of PBMCs or T cells enriched from blood (not recorded which). The receptors originated from a woman in her 50s with acute COVID-19.

The rearrangement uses TRBV19 and TRBJ2-4; 9 bases match TRBD1. The CDR3 consists of 17 residues. J gave up 0 bases and V 3 bases, and 6 bases lay outside the gene matches. Germline V gives CDR1 LNHDA, CDR2 SQIVND (reference sequence). The CDR3 is CASSMRAGQGAKNIQYF. CDR3 bases: TGTGCCAGTAGTATGAGGGCGGGACAGGGAGCCAAAAACATTCAGTACTTC.

CDR3 amino acids: CASSKNLLGRFYNSPLHF. CDR3 sequence (DNA): TGTGCCAGTAGTAAGAACCTCCTTGGCAGATTTTATAATTCACCCCTCCACTTT. The chain employs TRBV19 and TRBJ1-6; no firm D call. Germline CDR1 is LNHDA and CDR2 is SQIVND (reference sequence). The V gene lost 4 bases and the J gene lost 4 bases, with 20 bases spanning the gap. The CDR3 covers 18 residues.

This clone has just a few counts. Additional DNA sequences in this sample encode the identical CDR3. This sequence joins TRBV7-9 and TRBJ2-2, with TRBD1 matching 7 bases. Per the germline V gene, CDR1 is SEHNR and CDR2 is FQNEAQ (reference sequence). Trimming at V came to 1 base and at J to 3 bases, leaving 2 bases not matched to a gene. This CDR3 has 15 residues. The CDR3 nucleotides are TGTGCCAGCAGCTTAGGACAGGGAGACACCGGGGAGCTGTTTTTT. Amino acid sequence: CASSLGQGDTGELFF.

The chain joins TRBV9 to TRBJ1-6; the D gene is possibly TRBD1 (5 bases). Germline V lookup: CDR1 SGDLS, CDR2 YYNGEE. This CDR3 contains 13 residues. Trimming removed 3 bases from V and 7 bases from J, with 8 bases in between. The CDR3 sequence: CASSGDLNSPLHF. The CDR3 DNA sequence: TGTGCCAGCAGCGGGGACTTGAATTCACCCCTCCACTTT.

The rearrangement links TRBV4-1 to TRBJ1-6; perhaps TRBD1 as D (5 bases). Trimming removed 2 bases from V and 5 bases from J, with 10 bases in between. CDR1 MGHRA and CDR2 YSYEKL come from the germline V gene. This CDR3 is built from 15 residues. In DNA form, the CDR3 reads TGCGCCAGCAGCCAAAGACAGCTCAATAATTCACCCCTCCACTTT. This translates into CASSQRQLNNSPLHF.

This clone occurred once. This chain uses TRBV19 with TRBJ1-2; 8 bases agree with TRBD1. V shed 8 bases, J shed 4 bases, and the junction held 9 bases outside the gene matches. From germline, CDR1 is LNHDA and CDR2 SQIVND (reference sequence). The CDR3 has 14 amino acids. DNA for the CDR3: TGTGCCAGTGACAGCGTCGACAGGGGCTATGGCTACACCTTC. The encoded protein is CASDSVDRGYGYTF.

The rearrangement joins TRBV2 to TRBJ1-2; 7 bases line up with TRBD1. Germline V gives CDR1 SNHLY, CDR2 FYNNEI. V shed 8 bases and J 4 bases; nucleotides not matched to a gene: 7. The CDR3 contains 13 residues. CDR3 amino acids: CASLGQMIYGYTF. In DNA form, the CDR3 reads TGTGCCAGCTTGGGACAGATGATCTATGGCTACACCTTC.

The chain links TRBV4-2 to TRBJ2-2, with 12 bases fitting TRBD1. With V trimmed by 1 base and J by 3 bases, 9 bases remained unmatched. Germline-derived CDR1 and CDR2 are LGHNA and YNFKEQ. The CDR3 is 19 amino acids. CDR3 amino acids: CASSQGGPGTGGHTGELFF. The CDR3 coding sequence is TGTGCCAGCAGCCAAGGGGGACCCGGGACAGGGGGCCACACCGGGGAGCTGTTTTTT.

This clone occurred a few times. The DNA for the CDR3 is TGTGCCAGCAGTGGACTAGTTGAGACCCAGTACTTC. Its protein product is CASSGLVETQYF. This chain connects TRBV28 to TRBJ2-5, with TRBD2 identical over 7 bases. Germline-derived CDR1 and CDR2 are MDHEN and SYDVKM. V was clipped by 5 bases and J by 5 bases; unmatched bases: 2. The CDR3 consists of 12 residues.

This CDR3 is CASSLQRYEQYF. CDR3 DNA sequence: TGTGCCAGCAGCCTTCAGCGCTACGAGCAGTACTTC. The gene calls are TRBV7-8 and TRBJ2-7; D remains unclear. Trimming took off 5 bases at V and 3 bases at J, with 8 bases between the two ends. The germline V gene encodes CDR1 SGHVS and CDR2 FQNEAQ. The CDR3 has 12 amino acids.

The V call is TRBV11-2, the J call TRBJ2-1; 9 bases agree with TRBD2. There are 15 residues in the CDR3. Trimming removed 3 bases from V and 3 bases from J; junction bases left unmatched: 3. CDR1 and CDR2 from the germline V gene are SGHAT and FQNNGV. The CDR3 spells CASSFISGSYNEQFF. The CDR3 DNA reads TGTGCCAGCAGCTTTATTAGCGGGAGCTACAATGAGCAGTTCTTC.

The chain couples TRBV5-1 to TRBJ2-5; the D gene is possibly TRBD2 (6 bases). The CDR3 totals 15 residues. V dropped 5 bases and J dropped 4 bases, with 18 bases sitting between them. CDR1 is SGHRS and CDR2 is YFSETQ in the germline V gene. The CDR3 loop is CASRWGRTEGETQYF. The CDR3 DNA reads as TGCGCCAGCAGGTGGGGCCGAACGGAGGGAGAGACCCAGTACTTC.

The chain carries TRBV29-1 and TRBJ2-7, with TRBD1 matching 11 bases. The V and J ends lost 3 bases and 3 bases, in that order; junction bases with no gene match: 4. Germline CDR1 and CDR2: SQVTM and ANQGSEA. The CDR3 runs 14 residues. The CDR3 sequence: CSVEMGQGGYEQYF. CDR3 sequence (DNA): TGCAGCGTTGAGATGGGACAGGGGGGCTACGAGCAGTACTTC.

The J gene is TRBJ1-2, the V gene TRBV10-3; D remains ambiguous. The germline V gene has CDR1 ENHRY and CDR2 SYGVKD. Trimming left V 1 base short and J 5 bases short, with 5 bases between. The CDR3 extends over 12 amino acids. The CDR3 DNA follows: TGTGCCATCAGTGAGTTCGTATATGGCTACACCTTC. Its translation: CAISEFVYGYTF.

The CDR3 nucleotides read TGTGCCAGCAGCACTAGCGGGGCGTACTCCTACGAGCAGTACTTC. Protein sequence: CASSTSGAYSYEQYF. V usage is TRBV7-2 and J usage is TRBJ2-7; 10 nucleotides agree with TRBD2. CDR3 size: 15 residues. CDR1 and CDR2 (germline): SGHTA, FQGNSA. The V and J ends lost 5 bases and 0 bases, in that order; junction bases with no gene match: 4.

V and J are TRBV12-3 or TRBV12-4 and TRBJ2-5; D gene unclear. CDR3 length: 12 residues. Trimming took 5 bases from V and 4 from J, leaving 8 bases between them. CDR3 protein: CASSSPGETQYF. Here the CDR3 DNA reads TGTGCCAGCAGTAGCCCTGGAGAGACCCAGTACTTC.

Only a few counts were recorded for this clone. The rearrangement joins TRBV11-1 to TRBJ1-5; 8 bases map to TRBD1. J was trimmed by 10 bases and V by 5 bases; bases with no gene match: 7. The CDR3 extends over 13 amino acids. The germline gives CDR1 SGHAT, CDR2 FQDESV (reference sequence). CDR3 region: CASSPDRASPQHF. The CDR3, as DNA: TGTGCCAGCAGCCCGGACAGGGCGAGTCCCCAGCATTTT.

The genes are TRBV6-5 and TRBJ2-7, with 7 nucleotides matching TRBD2. The CDR3 covers 15 residues. Looked up from germline, CDR1 is MNHEY and CDR2 is SVGAGI. Trimming cost V 5 bases and J 1 base; bases outside gene matches: 8. The CDR3: CASSRESGESYEQYF. Here the CDR3 DNA reads TGTGCCAGCAGTCGAGAAAGCGGGGAATCCTACGAGCAGTACTTC.

V is TRBV18 and J is TRBJ2-2; D unclear. Trimming took 8 bases from V and 0 from J, leaving 7 bases between them. The CDR3 is made up of 13 amino acids. CDR1 is KGHSH and CDR2 is LQKENI in the germline V gene. CDR3 DNA: TGTGCCAGCGGGCGCCCGAACACCGGGGAGCTGTTTTTT. Its protein is CASGRPNTGELFF.

V gene TRBV19 combines with J gene TRBJ1-1, with D possibly TRBD1 on 5 matching bases. This CDR3 has 13 residues. V lost 11 bases, J lost 5 bases, and 18 bases lay in between. The germline CDR1 and CDR2 sequences are LNHDA and SQIVND (reference sequence). The CDR3 DNA reads as TGTGCCGTAAGGCACAGGAGCATGACTGAAGCTTTCTTT. It yields the protein CAVRHRSMTEAFF.